A single sample gave rise to the 21 T cell receptor beta chains below, sequenced in a study of blood T cell repertoires in COVID-19. Sequencing was performed with immunoSEQ multiplex PCR; in TCRdb, only in-frame clones are kept and a portion is missing. The sample carries under 250,000 clones, 83% recorded once. Sequencing was done on a sample of PBMCs or T cells enriched from blood (not recorded which). These receptors were obtained from a woman in her thirties or forties who had been exposed to COVID-19.

This clone was found a few times. The J gene is TRBJ2-5, the V gene TRBV5-4; possible D gene TRBD2, 7 bases. V was trimmed by 2 bases and J by 5 bases, leaving 13 bases between them. Germline CDR1 is SGHNT and CDR2 is YYREEE (reference sequence). The CDR3 consists of 14 residues. The CDR3 bases are TGTGCCAGCAGCTTACGGGGGGCCGGTGAGACCCAGTACTTC. This translates into CASSLRGAGETQYF.

The V call is TRBV6-5, the J call TRBJ1-1, with D possibly matching TRBD1 (6 bases). The germline gives CDR1 MNHEY, CDR2 SVGAGI. CDR3 length: 13 residues. V was trimmed by 6 bases and J by 6 bases, leaving 14 bases between them. As DNA, the CDR3 is TGTGCCAGCAGACTACAGGGATCCCCTGAAGCTTTCTTT. This encodes CASRLQGSPEAFF.

The chain couples TRBV4-1 to TRBJ2-3, with a weak D call TRBD2 (6 bases). The germline V gene encodes CDR1 MGHRA and CDR2 YSYEKL. The ends were cut back, 1 base at V and 1 base at J, with 9 bases in the middle. This CDR3 has 15 residues. CDR3 nucleotides: TGCGCCAGCAGCCAAGGGGGACTGGGCACAGATACGCAGTATTTT. This translates into CASSQGGLGTDTQYF.

The chain has TRBV27 and TRBJ1-6; perhaps TRBD1 as D (5 bases). V lost 6 bases, J lost 3 bases, and 9 bases lay in between. From germline, CDR1 is MNHEY and CDR2 SMNVEV (reference sequence). This CDR3 has 14 residues. This CDR3 reads CASRTQGYNSPLHF. CDR3 bases: TGTGCCAGCAGAACGCAGGGCTATAATTCACCCCTCCACTTT.

The J gene is TRBJ1-2, the V gene TRBV7-9; 11 nucleotides agree with TRBD1. The CDR3 totals 16 residues. V shed 3 bases, J shed 6 bases, and the junction held 9 bases outside the gene matches. Germline V gene lookup returns CDR1 SEHNR and CDR2 FQNEAQ (reference sequence). CDR3 nucleotide sequence: TGTGCCAGCAGCTTGGGGACAGGGGGTATAAAGAATGGCTACACCTTC. This translates into CASSLGTGGIKNGYTF.

This chain connects TRBV6-2 or TRBV6-3 to TRBJ2-7, with 7 nucleotides matching TRBD1. The CDR3 sequence is 15 residues long. V lost 2 bases to trimming and J lost 0 bases; unmatched junction nucleotides: 4. CDR1 and CDR2 from the germline V gene are MNHEY and SVGEGT. Here the CDR3 reads CASSYPGTDSYEQYF. The CDR3 nucleotides are TGTGCCAGCAGTTACCCAGGGACAGACTCCTACGAGCAGTACTTC.

This rearrangement joins TRBV4-2 to TRBJ2-5, with 8 bases aligning to TRBD2. The CDR3 loop spans 16 amino acids. Germline V gene lookup returns CDR1 LGHNA and CDR2 YNFKEQ. The V segment lost 0 bases and the J segment 4 bases; nucleotides outside the gene matches: 7. Written as DNA, the CDR3 is TGTGCCAGCAGCCAAGAAGATTCGGGGGGGCCAGAGACCCAGTACTTC. This gives the protein CASSQEDSGGPETQYF.

This clone was observed a handful of times. The genes are TRBV30 and TRBJ1-5, with 9 bases matching TRBD1. CDR1 is GTSNPN and CDR2 is SVGIG in the germline V gene (reference sequence). The CDR3 extends over 14 amino acids. Germline trimming cut 3 bases from V and 0 bases from J; bases unmatched to any gene: 0. This CDR3 is CAWRDRGSNQPQHF. The CDR3 DNA is TGTGCCTGGAGGGACAGGGGTAGCAATCAGCCCCAGCATTTT.

The V and J genes are TRBV5-1 and TRBJ1-1, with 7 bases fitting TRBD1. Losses at the gene ends were 4 bases for V and 2 bases for J; bases not matched to a gene: 8. Germline CDR1 is SGHRS and CDR2 is YFSETQ. The CDR3 is 15 residues long. For the CDR3, the DNA is TGCGCCAGCAGCGGACGGGACAGCCTTAACACTGAAGCTTTCTTT. Its translation: CASSGRDSLNTEAFF.

This clone appeared once. The V and J genes are TRBV11-1 and TRBJ1-2; 10 bases map to TRBD1. Trimming at V came to 4 bases and at J to 6 bases, leaving 8 bases not matched to a gene. This CDR3 is 15 amino acids long. Germline CDR1 SGHAT, CDR2 FQDESV (reference sequence). For the CDR3, the DNA is TGTGCCAGCAGCTCGGGACAGGGGAAAGGCCATGGCTACACCTTC. Its protein product is CASSSGQGKGHGYTF.

The chain employs TRBV19 and TRBJ1-5; 8 bases align to TRBD1. J was trimmed by 0 bases and V by 4 bases; bases with no gene match: 8. The CDR3 has 17 residues. Germline CDR1 is LNHDA and CDR2 is SQIVND (reference sequence). The CDR3 region has the DNA TGTGCCAGTAGTACTTCAGGGGGCGGTGATAGCAATCAGCCCCAGCATTTT. Protein sequence: CASSTSGGGDSNQPQHF. The whole variable domain, filled in from reference TRBV19 and TRBJ1-5, reads DGGITQSPKYLFRKEGQNVTLSCEQNLNHDAMYWYRQDPGQGLRLIYYSQIVNDFQKGDIAEGYSVSREKKESFPLTVTSAQKNPTAFYLCASSTSGGGDSNQPQHFGDGTRLSIL.

The chain joins TRBV6-2 or TRBV6-3 to TRBJ1-5; possible D gene TRBD1, 5 bases. V was trimmed by 0 bases and J by 3 bases, leaving 15 bases between them. CDR1 MNHEY and CDR2 SVGEGT come from the germline V gene. This CDR3 has 17 amino acids. The CDR3 region has the DNA TGTGCCAGCAGTTACTCGCCCCAGGGTACCTCCAATCAGCCCCAGCATTTT. Protein sequence: CASSYSPQGTSNQPQHF.

The chain is built from TRBV19 and TRBJ2-2, with 9 positions matching TRBD1. Unmatched junction bases numbered 8, after V lost 3 bases and J lost 6 bases. The germline gives CDR1 LNHDA, CDR2 SQIVND (reference sequence). This CDR3 is built from 16 residues. CDR3 DNA: TGTGCCAGTAGTATCCTGGGGACAGGGAGTCCCGGGGAGCTGTTTTTT. Translation: CASSILGTGSPGELFF.

This rearrangement joins TRBV3-1 (or the pseudogene TRBV3-2) to TRBJ2-3; 14 nucleotides match TRBD2. CDR1 and CDR2 from the germline V gene are LGHDT and YNNKEL (reference sequence). This CDR3 spans 19 amino acids. After removal of 0 bases from V and 2 bases from J, the junction contained 7 bases not matched to a gene. For the CDR3, the DNA is TGTGCCAGCAGCCAAGATAGGGGACTAGCGGGGGCCTTCACAGATACGCAGTATTTT. Translating gives CASSQDRGLAGAFTDTQYF.

The rearrangement uses TRBV4-3 and TRBJ2-3; 8 positions match TRBD2. The junction had 8 bases not matched to a gene; V was cut back by 4 bases and J by 2 bases. The CDR3 runs 16 residues. CDR1 LGHNA and CDR2 YSLEER come from the germline V gene. The CDR3: CASSREAGAYTDTQYF. CDR3 nucleotides: TGCGCCAGCAGCCGAGAAGCGGGGGCCTACACAGATACGCAGTATTTT.

V gene TRBV5-1 combines with J gene TRBJ1-2, with D possibly matching TRBD1 (6 bases). The ends were cut back, 4 bases at V and 0 bases at J, with 13 bases in the middle. Germline CDR1 is SGHRS and CDR2 is YFSETQ. The CDR3 contains 15 residues. Here the CDR3 DNA reads TGCGCCAGCAGCCCCCAAGGGGGGGCTAACTATGGCTACACCTTC. Translation gives CASSPQGGANYGYTF. Variable domain in full (rest from reference TRBV5-1 and TRBJ1-2): KAGVTQTPRYLIKTRGQQVTLSCSPISGHRSVSWYQQTPGQGLQFLFEYFSETQRNKGNFPGRFSGRQFSNSRSEMNVSTLELGDSALYLCASSPQGGANYGYTFGSGTRLTVV.

This chain joins TRBV6-2 or TRBV6-3 and TRBJ1-6, with D tentatively TRBD1 (6 bases). Per the germline V gene, CDR1 is MNHEY and CDR2 is SVGEGT. This CDR3 is 14 amino acids long. With 2 bases removed from V and 13 bases from J, the gap between germline ends came to 15 bases. DNA for the CDR3: TGTGCCAGCAGTTACGAAGGGACAAATGGCCCCCTCCACTTT. Translated, it gives CASSYEGTNGPLHF.

The chain couples TRBV7-9 to TRBJ2-3, with 11 nucleotides matching TRBD2. V lost 3 bases to trimming and J lost 6 bases; unmatched junction nucleotides: 8. The CDR3 has 16 residues. CDR1 is SEHNR, CDR2 FQNEAQ, per germline (reference sequence). CDR3 in DNA: TGTGCCAGCAGCTTCCCCAGACTAGCGGGGCTGGATACGCAGTATTTT. The encoded protein is CASSFPRLAGLDTQYF.

This clone was recorded once. The chain carries TRBV5-4 and TRBJ1-4; possibly TRBD1 for D (6 bases). Trimming shortened V by 4 bases and J by 8 bases, and 18 bases separated the two germline ends. Germline CDR1 SGHNT, CDR2 YYREEE (reference sequence). CDR3 length equals 15 residues. In DNA, the CDR3 is TGTGCCAGCAGCCAACGGACAGACCTTGGGGAAAAACTGTTTTTT. Residues: CASSQRTDLGEKLFF.

The CDR3 here is CASSGRDRAIGAGELFF. CDR3 in DNA: TGTGCCAGCAGCGGCCGGGACAGGGCGATTGGAGCCGGGGAGCTGTTTTTT. The chain has TRBV9 and TRBJ2-2; 9 nucleotides align to TRBD1. In germline, CDR1 is SGDLS, CDR2 YYNGEE. V trimming: 3 bases; J trimming: 6 bases; junction bases outside the gene matches: 12. The CDR3 extends over 17 amino acids.

The genes are TRBV19 and TRBJ2-5, with a weak D call TRBD2 (5 bases). The CDR3 covers 15 residues. Germline V gene data show CDR1 as LNHDA and CDR2 as SQIVND (reference sequence). V dropped 10 bases and J dropped 2 bases, with 20 bases sitting between them. The CDR3 sequence: CATSRERALQETQYF. CDR3 nucleotide sequence: TGTGCCACCTCGAGGGAGAGGGCATTACAAGAGACCCAGTACTTC.